Following are 12 T cell receptor beta chains from one sample sequenced in a study of cytomegalovirus exposure and HLA in healthy donors. The PCR contained 60 Vbeta and 13 Jbeta primers. Produced via immunoSEQ multiplex PCR; TCRdb's table is partial and in-frame only. The sample holds tens of thousands of clones, around 79% seen once. The sample consisted of PBMCs. The origin of the receptors is a woman in her twenties or thirties in good health and CMV-seropositive.

The chain is built from TRBV5-1 and TRBJ2-2, with TRBD1 matching over 10 bases. The CDR3 contains 18 residues. In germline, CDR1 is SGHRS, CDR2 YFSETQ. The ends lost 4 bases at V and 1 base at J; junction bases unmatched: 10. CDR3 residues: CASSSSGGDRGNTGELFF. CDR3 DNA: TGCGCCAGCAGCAGCTCGGGCGGGGACAGGGGGAACACCGGGGAGCTGTTTTTT.

This chain connects TRBV9 to TRBJ1-6, with a tentative D call TRBD1 (5 bases). The CDR3 extends over 15 amino acids. Germline lookup yields CDR1 SGDLS and CDR2 YYNGEE. V gave up 4 bases and J gave up 6 bases, with 14 bases separating them. Here the CDR3 reads CASSSRTGGNSPLHF. The CDR3 bases are TGTGCCAGCAGCTCTCGGACGGGGGGTAATTCACCCCTCCACTTT.

V gene TRBV25-1 combines with J gene TRBJ2-5; TRBD1 might be the D (5 bases). The J call may be mistaken, given a closer DNA end match to TRBJ2-7. This CDR3 is built from 12 residues. In germline, CDR1 is MGHDK, CDR2 SYGVNS. CDR3 nucleotides: TGTGCCAGCAGTGAACAGGGCTACGAGCAGTACTTC. This sequence encodes CASSEQGYEQYF.

This clone showed up just a few times. This chain joins TRBV7-9 and TRBJ1-1, with unresolved D. CDR3 length: 14 residues. The V and J ends lost 7 bases and 1 base respectively, with 13 bases between them. Germline-derived CDR1 and CDR2 are SEHNR and FQNEAQ (reference sequence). The CDR3 loop is CASIREGGNTEAFF. As DNA, the CDR3 is TGTGCCAGCATAAGGGAGGGTGGGAACACTGAAGCTTTCTTT.

This clone was seen only a few times. The chain joins TRBV30 to TRBJ1-5, with 8 bases that match TRBD1. The length of the CDR3 is 15 residues. The J segment lost 6 bases and the V segment lost 0 bases, leaving 7 bases of the junction unmatched. Germline CDR1 GTSNPN, CDR2 SVGIG (reference sequence). Here the CDR3 DNA reads TGTGCCTGGAGTGTACATGGACAGGGCCTTCAGCCCCAGCATTTT. This codes for CAWSVHGQGLQPQHF.

This sequence joins TRBV28 and TRBJ1-2; 9 positions agree with TRBD1. The trim removed 9 bases at V and 6 bases at J, leaving 8 bases unmatched. Germline CDR1 MDHEN, CDR2 SYDVKM. This CDR3 is 13 amino acids long. The CDR3 nucleotides are TGTGCCAGTTCCGGGACAGGGATCGATGGCTACACCTTC. Amino acids: CASSGTGIDGYTF.

The chain links TRBV4-3 to TRBJ2-7; D call uncertain. The CDR3 totals 15 residues. V was trimmed by 0 bases and J by 2 bases, leaving 11 bases between them. CDR1 is LGHNA and CDR2 is YSLEER in the germline V gene. The DNA of the CDR3 is TGCGCCAGCAGCCAAGATAGGCGGAATACCTACGAGCAGTACTTC. This translates into CASSQDRRNTYEQYF.

The chain recombines TRBV7-2 with TRBJ1-2, with D unresolved. CDR3 length: 12 residues. Germline V gives CDR1 SGHTA, CDR2 FQGNSA. With 3 bases removed from V and 8 bases from J, the gap between germline ends came to 10 bases. CDR3 residues: CASSFSSRGYTF. The CDR3 DNA reads TGTGCCAGCAGCTTTTCCAGCAGGGGCTACACCTTC.

The chain is built from TRBV28 and TRBJ2-1; 10 bases match TRBD1. CDR1 MDHEN and CDR2 SYDVKM come from the germline V gene. V trimming: 4 bases; J trimming: 0 bases; junction bases outside the gene matches: 3. The CDR3 spans 16 residues. The CDR3 loop reads CASSSWDRGSYNEQFF. CDR3 bases: TGTGCCAGCAGTTCTTGGGACAGGGGCTCCTACAATGAGCAGTTCTTC.

The chain couples TRBV27 to TRBJ2-7, with 8 bases that match TRBD2. Per the germline V gene, CDR1 is MNHEY and CDR2 is SMNVEV (reference sequence). V lost 3 bases, J lost 4 bases, and 11 bases stayed unmatched. This CDR3 is built from 16 residues. Here the CDR3 reads CASSFSRTSPYYEQYF. In DNA form, the CDR3 reads TGTGCCAGCAGTTTTTCCCGGACTAGCCCGTATTACGAGCAGTACTTC.

This sequence joins TRBV7-2 and TRBJ2-5, with no clear D. This CDR3 has 15 residues. V was clipped by 4 bases and J by 3 bases, with 15 bases between them. The germline V gene has CDR1 SGHTA and CDR2 FQGNSA. CDR3 bases: TGTGCCAGCAGCTCCGACTTAGGTCGGGAAGAGACCCAGTACTTC. It yields the protein CASSSDLGREETQYF.

The chain is built from TRBV27 and TRBJ2-3; D perhaps matches TRBD1 (6 bases). The CDR3 length is 14 residues. Germline CDR1 is MNHEY and CDR2 is SMNVEV (reference sequence). The V end lost 7 bases, the J end lost 2 bases, and 13 bases lay between the germline ends. CDR3 region: CASNFDRTTDTQYF. The CDR3 bases are TGTGCCAGCAACTTCGACAGGACCACAGATACGCAGTATTTT.